The 21 T cell receptor beta chains reported below all come from one sample, sequenced in a study of blood T cell repertoires in COVID-19. Here immunoSEQ multiplex PCR was the method, and the copy in TCRdb shows in-frame clones only, minus some. The sample shows under 150,000 clones, 84% of them seen only once. The sequenced sample consisted of PBMCs or T cells enriched from blood (not recorded which). Receptor source: a man aged 35 to 55 with acute COVID-19.

The rearrangement joins TRBV3-1 (or the pseudogene TRBV3-2) to TRBJ1-1; unclear D gene. Germline lookup yields CDR1 LGHDT and CDR2 YNNKEL (reference sequence). V was shortened by 3 bases and J by 8 bases, with 16 bases between the two germline ends. The CDR3 contains 14 residues. The CDR3 sequence is CASSQLRENAEAFF. The CDR3 nucleotides read TGTGCCAGCAGCCAGCTCCGGGAAAATGCGGAAGCTTTCTTT.

V is TRBV7-9 and J is TRBJ2-1, with 14 bases identical to TRBD2. The CDR3 totals 13 residues. With V trimmed by 3 bases and J by 15 bases, 4 bases remained unmatched. Germline V CDR1 and CDR2: SEHNR, FQNEAQ (reference sequence). The CDR3 DNA follows: TGTGCCAGCAGCTTGGGACTAGCGGGAGCAGTGTTCTTC. Its protein is CASSLGLAGAVFF.

The chain uses TRBV3-1 (or the pseudogene TRBV3-2) and TRBJ1-2; the match to TRBD1 covers 7 bases. This CDR3 spans 12 amino acids. Losses at the gene ends were 2 bases for V and 8 bases for J; bases not matched to a gene: 2. The V gene's germline CDR1 is LGHDT and CDR2 YNNKEL (reference sequence). The CDR3 reads CASSQQQGGYTF. The DNA for the CDR3 is TGTGCCAGCAGCCAACAACAGGGGGGCTACACCTTC.

The J gene is TRBJ2-2, the V gene TRBV11-2, with D possibly matching TRBD2 (6 bases). Germline V gives CDR1 SGHAT, CDR2 FQNNGV. CDR3 size: 16 residues. Trimming removed 6 bases from V and 0 bases from J, with 14 bases in between. The CDR3 nucleotides are TGTGCCAGCAGAAAAACGGGAGCCCCGAACACCGGGGAGCTGTTTTTT. Residues: CASRKTGAPNTGELFF.

This clone was observed a few times. The chain joins TRBV20-1 to TRBJ2-1, with 9 nucleotides matching TRBD2. The CDR3 extends over 11 amino acids. The germline V gene encodes CDR1 DFQATT and CDR2 SNEGSKA (reference sequence). J lost 9 bases, V lost 3 bases, and 0 bases had no gene match. Here the CDR3 DNA reads TGCAGTGCTAGGCGGGGGGGTGAGCAGTTCTTC. Translation: CSARRGGEQFF.

The V and J genes are TRBV28 and TRBJ2-2; the match to TRBD1 covers 7 bases. The CDR3 spans 12 residues. Germline loops: CDR1 MDHEN, CDR2 SYDVKM. V shed 10 bases, J shed 5 bases, and the junction held 4 bases outside the gene matches. CDR3 coding DNA: TGTGCCATGGGGGACAGAACCGGGGAGCTGTTTTTT. It is translated as CAMGDRTGELFF.

The chain uses TRBV6-5 and TRBJ2-5; 7 positions match TRBD1. Germline-derived CDR1 and CDR2 are MNHEY and SVGAGI. The trim removed 5 bases at V and 6 bases at J, leaving 9 bases unmatched. The length of the CDR3 is 14 residues. CDR3 loop: CASSTDRDSQTQYF. CDR3 nucleotides: TGTGCCAGCAGTACTGACAGGGATTCGCAGACCCAGTACTTC.

This clone was observed a single time. The rearrangement links TRBV28 to TRBJ2-7, with D tentatively TRBD1 (6 bases). The V gene's germline CDR1 is MDHEN and CDR2 SYDVKM. The CDR3 consists of 13 residues. CDR3: CVTQGTPSYEQYF. Written as DNA, the CDR3 is TGTGTCACTCAAGGGACACCTTCCTACGAGCAGTACTTC.

The chain links TRBV24-1 to TRBJ1-1; 8 nucleotides match TRBD1. Trimming took 8 bases from V and 8 from J; bases not matched to a gene: 9. CDR3 length equals 13 residues. Germline V gene lookup returns CDR1 KGHDR and CDR2 SFDVKD. This CDR3 is CATMGGDRREAFF. The CDR3 bases are TGTGCCACCATGGGGGGGGACAGGCGAGAAGCTTTCTTT.

The V and J genes are TRBV30 and TRBJ2-3, with no clear D. The CDR3 is 13 amino acids. The V gene lost 3 bases and the J gene lost 2 bases, with 9 bases spanning the gap. Looked up from germline, CDR1 is GTSNPN and CDR2 is SVGIG (reference sequence). The CDR3 nucleotides are TGTGCCTGGAGCTTCGTAGACACAGATACGCAGTATTTT. Encoded protein: CAWSFVDTDTQYF. The full variable domain, completed using reference TRBV30 and TRBJ2-3, is SQTIHQWPATLVQPVGSPLSLECTVEGTSNPNLYWYRQAAGRGLQLLFYSVGIGQISSEVPQNLSASRPQDRQFILSSKKLLLSDSGFYLCAWSFVDTDTQYFGPGTRLTVL.

The V call is TRBV27, the J call TRBJ2-7; 8 nucleotides line up with TRBD1. The CDR3 has 21 amino acids. Germline V gives CDR1 MNHEY, CDR2 SMNVEV (reference sequence). V lost 2 bases and J lost 3; bases outside the gene matches: 24. The chain's CDR3 is CASSLMVWGRGRPPLFYEQYF. The CDR3 nucleotides are TGTGCCAGCAGTTTAATGGTCTGGGGCAGGGGGCGGCCCCCCCTATTCTACGAGCAGTACTTC.

The chain links TRBV3-1 (or the pseudogene TRBV3-2) to TRBJ1-5; D ambiguous. Germline V gene data show CDR1 as LGHDT and CDR2 as YNNKEL (reference sequence). The V end was cut by 0 bases, the J end by 11 bases, with 14 bases between. There are 14 residues in the CDR3. The CDR3 sequence is CASSQDLTGRTQHF. In nucleotides, the CDR3 is TGTGCCAGCAGCCAAGATCTTACGGGGAGGACCCAGCATTTT.

This chain links TRBV4-3 with TRBJ2-3; TRBD2 is a possible D gene (6 bases). V dropped 0 bases and J dropped 4 bases, with 14 bases sitting between them. The CDR3 consists of 16 residues. Per the germline V gene, CDR1 is LGHNA and CDR2 is YSLEER. This chain's CDR3 is CASSQDTSLGADTQYF. Here the CDR3 DNA reads TGCGCCAGCAGCCAAGACACTAGCCTGGGGGCAGATACGCAGTATTTT.

The chain employs TRBV5-1 and TRBJ2-1, with D perhaps matching TRBD1 (6 bases). CDR1 and CDR2 (germline): SGHRS, YFSETQ. V lost 0 bases and J lost 8, with 18 bases in between. CDR3 length: 16 amino acids. The CDR3 DNA follows: TGCGCCAGCAGCTTGGGTCTGGACAGTCTCCAAGATGAGCAGTTCTTC. Residues: CASSLGLDSLQDEQFF. The full variable domain, rest sourced from reference TRBV5-1 and TRBJ2-1, is KAGVTQTPRYLIKTRGQQVTLSCSPISGHRSVSWYQQTPGQGLQFLFEYFSETQRNKGNFPGRFSGRQFSNSRSEMNVSTLELGDSALYLCASSLGLDSLQDEQFFGPGTRLTVL.

The chain uses TRBV19 and TRBJ2-5; TRBD2 agrees at 7 bases. The V gene's germline CDR1 is LNHDA and CDR2 SQIVND (reference sequence). The CDR3 is 15 residues long. The V gene end was trimmed by 5 bases and the J gene end by 2 bases; junction bases not matched to a gene: 8. The CDR3 DNA follows: TGTGCCAGTAGTTCCCGCAGGGAGGGGCAAGAGACCCAGTACTTC. The encoded protein is CASSSRREGQETQYF.

The J gene is TRBJ2-2, the V gene TRBV6-1; 10 bases map to TRBD1. Trimming took 2 bases from V and 4 from J; bases not matched to a gene: 4. Germline V lookup: CDR1 MNHNS, CDR2 SASEGT. The CDR3 covers 16 residues. In nucleotides, the CDR3 is TGTGCCAGCAGTGAACGGGACAGGGGAAGCACCGGGGAGCTGTTTTTT. It translates to CASSERDRGSTGELFF.

The chain uses TRBV3-1 (or the pseudogene TRBV3-2) and TRBJ1-1; 7 positions agree with TRBD1. V lost 0 bases and J lost 1; bases outside the gene matches: 11. Germline values: CDR1 LGHDT, CDR2 YNNKEL (reference sequence). The CDR3 covers 18 residues. Here the CDR3 DNA reads TGTGCCAGCAGCCAAGATGGGTCCCCGGGACAGCAGAACACTGAAGCTTTCTTT. Its protein is CASSQDGSPGQQNTEAFF.

The chain uses TRBV5-4 and TRBJ1-6, with D possibly TRBD1 on 6 matching bases. The CDR3 sequence is 14 residues long. In germline, CDR1 is SGHNT, CDR2 YYREEE (reference sequence). Trimming cost V 4 bases and J 7 bases, with 12 bases left between them. The CDR3 DNA reads as TGTGCCAGCAGCGTGGACAGAACCAATTCACCCCTCCACTTT. Translating it yields CASSVDRTNSPLHF.

V usage is TRBV10-2 and J usage is TRBJ2-7, with 9 positions matching TRBD1. CDR3 size: 17 residues. Trimming removed 3 bases from V and 0 bases from J; junction bases left unmatched: 9. The germline V gene encodes CDR1 WSHSY and CDR2 SAAADI. The CDR3 here is CASSDPGQGRSSYEQYF. CDR3 coding DNA: TGCGCCAGCAGTGATCCGGGACAGGGTAGGAGCTCCTACGAGCAGTACTTC.

The chain links TRBV3-1 (or the pseudogene TRBV3-2) to TRBJ1-2; D is undetermined. V was pared by 3 bases and J by 0 bases, with 8 bases between. There are 14 residues in the CDR3. Germline V gene sequence: CDR1 LGHDT, CDR2 YNNKEL (reference sequence). The CDR3 reads CASSHQVANYGYTF. CDR3 coding DNA: TGTGCCAGCAGCCACCAGGTAGCTAACTATGGCTACACCTTC.

In its sample, this clone was seen once. The V and J genes are TRBV7-2 and TRBJ2-2; weak D call: TRBD2 (6 bases). The germline V gene has CDR1 SGHTA and CDR2 FQGNSA. V lost 5 bases and J 7 bases, leaving 14 bases between the germline ends. The CDR3 runs to 14 residues. CDR3 bases: TGTGCCAGCAGCGGGGCGGGGCTGAACGGGGAGCTGTTTTTT. This codes for CASSGAGLNGELFF.